What follows are 15 T cell receptor beta chains derived from one specimen sequenced in a study of early T cells in non-severe SARS-CoV-2 infection. TCRdb redid the calling of the 5' RACE reads with MiXCR, one entry per CDR3 protein. The sample carries 70,000 to 85,000 distinct CDR3 sequences, approximately 5% recorded once. This specimen was whole blood, taken at baseline. The receptors were gathered from an adult who was a healthcare worker with PCR-confirmed SARS-CoV-2 infection or an uninfected control (not recorded which).

This clonotype was counted only a few times. This rearrangement joins TRBV28 to TRBJ1-6, with D possibly matching TRBD1 (6 bases). This CDR3 is built from 14 residues. Trimming removed 5 bases from V and 7 bases from J, with 12 bases in between. Germline CDR1 and CDR2: MDHEN and SYDVKM. In nucleotides, the CDR3 is TGTGCCAGCAGTCCCGACAGGCGGAATTCACCCCTCCACTTT. This encodes CASSPDRRNSPLHF.

This clonotype has only a few counts. The J gene is TRBJ1-2, the V gene TRBV28; D might be TRBD1 (6 bases). Trimming took 3 bases from V and 8 from J, leaving 19 bases between them. Germline V gene data show CDR1 as MDHEN and CDR2 as SYDVKM. The length of the CDR3 is 15 residues. The CDR3 sequence: CASSFGRPGHLGYTF. CDR3 bases: TGTGCCAGCAGTTTCGGACGACCGGGACATTTAGGCTACACCTTC.

The chain carries TRBV14 and TRBJ1-2; TRBD1 might be the D (5 bases). Trimming removed 0 bases from V and 4 bases from J, with 15 bases in between. The CDR3 is 16 amino acids. Looked up from germline, CDR1 is SGHDN and CDR2 is FVKESK. The CDR3 nucleotides read TGTGCCAGCAGCCAAGAGAGGAGACAGTTATCCTATGGCTACACCTTC. This encodes CASSQERRQLSYGYTF. Full variable domain (rest looked up from reference TRBV14 and TRBJ1-2): EAGVTQFPSHSVIEKGQTVTLRCDPISGHDNLYWYRRVMGKEIKFLLHFVKESKQDESGMPNNRFLAERTGGTYSTLKVQPAELEDSGVYFCASSQERRQLSYGYTFGSGTRLTVV.

The rearrangement joins TRBV2 to TRBJ1-1; D uncertain. V gave up 1 base and J gave up 4 bases, with 7 bases separating them. Germline loops: CDR1 SNHLY, CDR2 FYNNEI. The CDR3 totals 13 residues. This CDR3 is CASSEEASTEAFF. In DNA form, the CDR3 reads TGTGCCAGCAGTGAAGAGGCATCCACTGAAGCTTTCTTT.

This clonotype was counted many times. The chain uses TRBV7-3 and TRBJ2-2; TRBD1 is a possible D gene (5 bases). V lost 5 bases to trimming and J lost 3 bases, with 10 bases between them. The V gene's germline CDR1 is SGHTA and CDR2 FQGTGA. The CDR3 extends over 14 amino acids. In DNA form, the CDR3 reads TGTGCCAGCAGCCGCGACAGCTACACCGGGGAGCTGTTTTTT. It translates to CASSRDSYTGELFF.

Ten or more counts support this clonotype. The chain is built from TRBV7-3 and TRBJ2-2, with a possible D match to TRBD1 (5 bases). V lost 1 base and J lost 8, with 5 bases in between. Germline loops: CDR1 SGHTA, CDR2 FQGTGA. The CDR3 runs 12 residues. The CDR3 nucleotides read TGTGCCAGCAGCTTAAGGACAGGGGAGCTGTTTTTT. Amino acid sequence: CASSLRTGELFF. The full variable domain, in which reference TRBV7-3 and TRBJ2-2 provide the parts outside the CDR3, is GAGVSQTPSNKVTEKGKYVELRCDPISGHTALYWYRQSLGQGPEFLIYFQGTGAADDSGLPNDRFFAVRPEGSVSTLKIQRTERGDSAVYLCASSLRTGELFFGEGSRLTVL.

Ten or more counts support this clonotype. CDR3 in DNA: TGCAGCGTTGACGGGATCAGAATTGAGCAGTTCTTC. This encodes CSVDGIRIEQFF. The J gene is TRBJ2-1, the V gene TRBV29-1, with D possibly TRBD2 on 5 matching bases. This CDR3 comprises 12 residues. From germline, CDR1 is SQVTM and CDR2 ANQGSEA. V lost 3 bases, J lost 9 bases, and 12 bases lay in between.

The gene calls are TRBV18 and TRBJ1-1; weak D call: TRBD1 (6 bases). Trimming stripped 5 bases from V and 5 bases from J, with 12 bases between. Germline CDR1 KGHSH, CDR2 LQKENI. This CDR3 is built from 13 residues. CDR3 residues: CASSAYRETEAFF. In nucleotides, the CDR3 is TGTGCCAGCTCAGCGTACAGGGAAACTGAAGCTTTCTTT.

This clonotype was seen ten or more times. The chain combines TRBV7-9 with TRBJ1-1; D not resolved. Germline assignment: CDR1 SEHNR and CDR2 FQNEAQ (reference sequence). V lost 5 bases and J lost 1, with 8 bases in between. The CDR3 has 13 residues. DNA of the CDR3: TGTGCCAGCAGCGGGCTGGCGAACACTGAAGCTTTCTTT. It encodes CASSGLANTEAFF.

This clonotype was counted a few times. The chain's CDR3 is CASSLAGTQYF. CDR3 coding DNA: TGTGCCAGCAGCTTGGCAGGTACGCAGTATTTT. The chain couples TRBV5-6 to TRBJ2-3, with D unresolved. The CDR3 is 11 amino acids. With 0 bases removed from V and 8 bases from J, the gap between germline ends came to 4 bases. Germline V gene data show CDR1 as SGHDT and CDR2 as YYEEEE.

The rearrangement links TRBV4-1 to TRBJ2-3, with 8 bases lining up with TRBD2. Germline CDR1 and CDR2: MGHRA and YSYEKL. The CDR3 extends over 14 amino acids. The junction had 9 bases not matched to a gene; V was cut back by 8 bases and J by 5 bases. The CDR3 region is CASLGRREGDTQYF. In nucleotides, the CDR3 is TGCGCCAGCCTGGGACGCCGGGAGGGAGATACGCAGTATTTT.

The chain couples TRBV15 to TRBJ1-1; 10 bases are a match to TRBD1. Germline CDR1 is LNHNV and CDR2 is YYDKDF (reference sequence). This CDR3 is 16 amino acids long. V gave up 3 bases and J gave up 2 bases; unmatched junction bases: 6. Here the CDR3 reads CATSRGTGDTNTEAFF. CDR3 DNA sequence: TGTGCCACCAGCAGGGGGACAGGGGACACCAACACTGAAGCTTTCTTT. Full variable domain (outside the CDR3, taken from reference TRBV15 and TRBJ1-1): DAMVIQNPRYQVTQFGKPVTLSCSQTLNHNVMYWYQQKSSQAPKLLFHYYDKDFNNEADTPDNFQSRRPNTSFCFLDIRSPGLGDTAMYLCATSRGTGDTNTEAFFGQGTRLTVV.

This clonotype was detected a few times. The J gene is TRBJ2-5, the V gene TRBV12-3 or TRBV12-4, with TRBD2 matching 10 bases. J was trimmed by 4 bases and V by 9 bases; bases with no gene match: 2. This CDR3 region has 12 residues. CDR3: CASGTSAETQYF. Here the CDR3 DNA reads TGTGCCAGTGGGACTAGCGCAGAGACCCAGTACTTC.

This clonotype was counted between two and nine times. The chain recombines TRBV20-1 with TRBJ1-1, with TRBD1 as a possible D gene (6 bases). The CDR3 runs to 14 residues. V was trimmed by 0 bases and J by 4 bases, leaving 12 bases between them. The V gene's germline CDR1 is DFQATT and CDR2 SNEGSKA (reference sequence). CDR3 coding DNA: TGCAGTGCTAGAGAGGGAGGGGGGAGCACTGAAGCTTTCTTT. It specifies CSAREGGGSTEAFF.

This clonotype was seen many times. The gene calls are TRBV12-3 or TRBV12-4 and TRBJ2-2, with unresolved D. This CDR3 has 12 residues. Trimming took off 5 bases at V and 0 bases at J, with 1 base between the two ends. The CDR3 sequence: CASSPNTGELFF. In nucleotides, the CDR3 is TGTGCCAGCAGTCCGAACACCGGGGAGCTGTTTTTT.